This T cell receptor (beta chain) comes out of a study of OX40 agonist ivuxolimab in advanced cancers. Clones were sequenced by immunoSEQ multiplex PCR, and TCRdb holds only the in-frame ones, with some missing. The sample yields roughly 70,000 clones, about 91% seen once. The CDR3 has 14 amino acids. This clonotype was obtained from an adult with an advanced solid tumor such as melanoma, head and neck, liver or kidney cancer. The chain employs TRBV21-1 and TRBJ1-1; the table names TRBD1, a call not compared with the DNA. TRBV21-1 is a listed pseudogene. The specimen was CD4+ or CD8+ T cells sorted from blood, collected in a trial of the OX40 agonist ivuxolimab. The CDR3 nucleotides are TGTGCCAGCAGCAAAAGGGGTCCTCGGTTTATAGCTTTCTTT. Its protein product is CASSKRGPRFIAFF.